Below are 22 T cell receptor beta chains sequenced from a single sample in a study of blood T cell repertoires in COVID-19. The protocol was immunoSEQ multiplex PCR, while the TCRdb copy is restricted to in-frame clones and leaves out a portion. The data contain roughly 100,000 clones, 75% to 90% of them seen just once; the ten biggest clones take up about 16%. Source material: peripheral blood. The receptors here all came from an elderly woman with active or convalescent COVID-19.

CDR3 residues: CASSFPPRTGGDDTQYF. The DNA for the CDR3 is TGTGCCAGCAGCTTTCCCCCGAGGACAGGGGGCGATGATACGCAGTATTTT. The gene calls are TRBV7-3 and TRBJ2-3; the match to TRBD1 covers 11 bases. Per germline, CDR1 SGHTA and CDR2 FQGTGA. This CDR3 has 17 amino acids. V was pared by 3 bases and J by 6 bases, with 11 bases of the junction left unmatched.

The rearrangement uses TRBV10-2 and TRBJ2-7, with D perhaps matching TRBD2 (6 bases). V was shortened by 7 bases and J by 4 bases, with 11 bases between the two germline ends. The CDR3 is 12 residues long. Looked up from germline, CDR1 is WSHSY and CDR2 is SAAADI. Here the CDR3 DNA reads TGCGCCAGCACCGGGGACTGGTACGAGCAGTACTTC. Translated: CASTGDWYEQYF.

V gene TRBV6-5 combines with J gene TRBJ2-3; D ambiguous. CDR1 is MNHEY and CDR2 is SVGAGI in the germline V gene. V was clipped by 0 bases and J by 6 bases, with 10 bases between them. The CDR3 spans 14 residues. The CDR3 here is CASSYSISRDTQYF. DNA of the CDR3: TGTGCCAGCAGTTACTCGATTTCCCGGGATACGCAGTATTTT.

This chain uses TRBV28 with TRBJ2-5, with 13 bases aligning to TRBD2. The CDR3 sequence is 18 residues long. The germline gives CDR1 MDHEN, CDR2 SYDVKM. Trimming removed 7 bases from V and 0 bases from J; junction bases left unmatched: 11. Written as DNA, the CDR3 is TGTGCCAGCACCAAAGGGACTAGCGGGATGCGGGACCAAGAGACCCAGTACTTC. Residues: CASTKGTSGMRDQETQYF. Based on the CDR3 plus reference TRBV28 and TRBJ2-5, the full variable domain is DVKVTQSSRYLVKRTGEKVFLECVQDMDHENMFWYRQDPGLGLRLIYFSYDVKMKEKGDIPEGYSVSREKKERFSLILESASTNQTSMYLCASTKGTSGMRDQETQYFGPGTRLLVL.

DNA of the CDR3: TGTGCCAGCAGCCGGACAGGAGCCACAGATACGCAGTATTTT. It is translated as CASSRTGATDTQYF. The chain combines TRBV7-9 with TRBJ2-3; 7 bases align to TRBD1. This CDR3 spans 14 amino acids. The germline V gene has CDR1 SEHNR and CDR2 FQNEAQ (reference sequence). After removal of 5 bases from V and 2 bases from J, the junction contained 4 bases not matched to a gene.

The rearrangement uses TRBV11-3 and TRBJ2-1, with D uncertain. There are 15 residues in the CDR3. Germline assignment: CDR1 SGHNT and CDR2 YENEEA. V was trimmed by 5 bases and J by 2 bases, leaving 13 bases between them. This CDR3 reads CASSPVGSPYNEQFF. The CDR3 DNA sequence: TGTGCCAGCAGCCCCGTCGGGTCGCCCTACAATGAGCAGTTCTTC.

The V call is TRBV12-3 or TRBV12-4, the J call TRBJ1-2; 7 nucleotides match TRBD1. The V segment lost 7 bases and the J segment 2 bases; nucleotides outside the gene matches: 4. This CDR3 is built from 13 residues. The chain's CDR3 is CASTMGQNYGYTF. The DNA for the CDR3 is TGTGCCAGCACCATGGGACAGAACTATGGCTACACCTTC.

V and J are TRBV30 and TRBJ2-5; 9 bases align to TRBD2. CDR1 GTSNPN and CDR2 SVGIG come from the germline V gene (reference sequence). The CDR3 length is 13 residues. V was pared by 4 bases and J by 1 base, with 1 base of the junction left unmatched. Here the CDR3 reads CAWTSGTQETQYF. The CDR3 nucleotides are TGTGCCTGGACTAGCGGGACCCAAGAGACCCAGTACTTC.

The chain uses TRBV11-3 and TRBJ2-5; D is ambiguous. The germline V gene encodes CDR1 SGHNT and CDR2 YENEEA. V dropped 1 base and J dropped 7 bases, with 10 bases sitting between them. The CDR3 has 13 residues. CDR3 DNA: TGTGCCAGCAGCTTAGGTCGGCGAGGGACCCAGTACTTC. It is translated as CASSLGRRGTQYF.

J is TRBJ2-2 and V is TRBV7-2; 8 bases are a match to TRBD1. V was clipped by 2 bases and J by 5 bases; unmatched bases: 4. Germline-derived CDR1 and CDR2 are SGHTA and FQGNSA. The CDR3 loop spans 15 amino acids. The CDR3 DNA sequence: TGTGCCAGCAGCTTACAGGGGGCGGAAACCGGGGAGCTGTTTTTT. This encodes CASSLQGAETGELFF.

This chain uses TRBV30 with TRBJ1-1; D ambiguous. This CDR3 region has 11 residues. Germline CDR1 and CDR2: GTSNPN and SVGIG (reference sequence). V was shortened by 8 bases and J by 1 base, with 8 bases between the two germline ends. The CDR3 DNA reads TGTGCCGGCTGCCAGAACACTGAAGCTTTCTTT. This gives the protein CAGCQNTEAFF.

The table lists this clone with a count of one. CDR3 in amino acids: CASSQDWGTGNTGELFF. CDR3 DNA sequence: TGTGCCAGCAGCCAAGATTGGGGGACAGGGAACACCGGGGAGCTGTTTTTT. The rearrangement uses TRBV3-1 (or the pseudogene TRBV3-2) and TRBJ2-2; 8 bases are a match to TRBD1. Per the germline V gene, CDR1 is LGHDT and CDR2 is YNNKEL (reference sequence). CDR3 size: 17 residues. V trimming: 0 bases; J trimming: 1 base; junction bases outside the gene matches: 4.

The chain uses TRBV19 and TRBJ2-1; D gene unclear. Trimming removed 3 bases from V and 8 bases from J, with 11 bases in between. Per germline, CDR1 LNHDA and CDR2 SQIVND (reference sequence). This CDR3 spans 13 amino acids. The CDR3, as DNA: TGTGCCAGTAGTATGAGCAGGCAGGATGAGCAGTTCTTC. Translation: CASSMSRQDEQFF.

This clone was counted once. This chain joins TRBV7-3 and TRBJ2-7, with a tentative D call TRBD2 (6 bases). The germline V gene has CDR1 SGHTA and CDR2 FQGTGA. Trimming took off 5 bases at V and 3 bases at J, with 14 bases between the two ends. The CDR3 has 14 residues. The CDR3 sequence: CASSTWGGDYEQYF. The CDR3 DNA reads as TGTGCCAGCAGCACCTGGGGCGGGGACTACGAGCAGTACTTC.

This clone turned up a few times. CDR3: CASSQGLGSYNEQFF. DNA of the CDR3: TGTGCCAGCAGCCAGGGACTAGGGAGTTACAATGAGCAGTTCTTC. The chain joins TRBV11-3 to TRBJ2-1; 8 bases agree with TRBD2. Germline V gene sequence: CDR1 SGHNT, CDR2 YENEEA. CDR3 length equals 15 residues. V was pared by 5 bases and J by 4 bases, with 7 bases of the junction left unmatched.

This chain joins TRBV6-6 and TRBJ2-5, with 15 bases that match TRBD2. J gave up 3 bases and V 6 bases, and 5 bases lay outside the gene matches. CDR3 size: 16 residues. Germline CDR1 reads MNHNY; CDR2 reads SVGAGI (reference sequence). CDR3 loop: CASRPGLAGGEETQYF. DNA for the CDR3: TGTGCCAGCAGACCGGGACTAGCGGGAGGAGAAGAGACCCAGTACTTC.

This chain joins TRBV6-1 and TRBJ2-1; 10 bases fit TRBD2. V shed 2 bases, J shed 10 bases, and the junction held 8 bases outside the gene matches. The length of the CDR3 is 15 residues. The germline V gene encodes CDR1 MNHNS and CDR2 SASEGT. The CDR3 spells CASSELAGAIQEQFF. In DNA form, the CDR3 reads TGTGCCAGCAGTGAACTAGCGGGGGCAATACAGGAGCAGTTCTTC.

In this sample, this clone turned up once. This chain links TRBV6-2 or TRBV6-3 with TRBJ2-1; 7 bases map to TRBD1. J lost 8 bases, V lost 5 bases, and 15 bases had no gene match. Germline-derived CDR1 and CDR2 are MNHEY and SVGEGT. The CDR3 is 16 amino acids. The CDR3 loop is CASSNRDSSSLDEQFF. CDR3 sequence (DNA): TGTGCCAGCAGTAATCGGGACAGCTCATCATTGGATGAGCAGTTCTTC.

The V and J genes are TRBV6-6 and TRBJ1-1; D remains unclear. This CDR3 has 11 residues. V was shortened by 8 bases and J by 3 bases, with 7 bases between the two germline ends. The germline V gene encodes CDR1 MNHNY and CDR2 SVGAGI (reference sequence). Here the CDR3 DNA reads TGTGCCAGCGAGGCGGACACTGAAGCTTTCTTT. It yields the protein CASEADTEAFF.

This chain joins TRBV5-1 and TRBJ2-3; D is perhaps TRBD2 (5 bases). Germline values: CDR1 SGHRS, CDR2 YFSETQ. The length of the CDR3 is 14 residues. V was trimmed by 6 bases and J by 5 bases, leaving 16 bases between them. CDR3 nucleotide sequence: TGCGCCAGCAAAGGGCTAGCCTCTAAAGATACGCAGTATTTT. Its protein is CASKGLASKDTQYF.

The DNA for the CDR3 is TGTGCCACCAGGGGGAGAGGGAATCAGCCCCAGCATTTT. As protein: CATRGRGNQPQHF. J is TRBJ1-5 and V is TRBV24-1; D gene ambiguous. CDR3 size: 13 residues. The V gene's germline CDR1 is KGHDR and CDR2 SFDVKD. V lost 7 bases and J lost 4, with 10 bases in between.

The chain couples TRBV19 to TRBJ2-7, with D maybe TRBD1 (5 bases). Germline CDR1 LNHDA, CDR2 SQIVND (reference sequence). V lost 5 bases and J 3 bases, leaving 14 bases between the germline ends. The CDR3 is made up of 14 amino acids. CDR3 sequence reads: CASSWGLLGYEQYF. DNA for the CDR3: TGTGCCAGTAGTTGGGGCCTTCTTGGCTACGAGCAGTACTTC.